A single sample gave rise to the 4 T cell receptor beta chains below, sequenced in a study of shared clonotypes between healthy human individuals. Using immunoSEQ multiplex PCR, the repertoire was profiled, and TCRdb retains in-frame clones only, with some absent. The repertoire includes 600,000 to 750,000 clones, roughly 72% of them detected once, and approximately 1.8% sits in the top ten. The sequenced sample consisted of memory CD4+ T cells sorted from blood. Specified subset: CD45RA-negative fraction. Source of these receptors: a woman aged 25 to 45 in good health.

This clone was recorded once. The genes are TRBV5-1 and TRBJ2-1; 7 nucleotides agree with TRBD1. The length of the CDR3 is 16 residues. The germline V gene encodes CDR1 SGHRS and CDR2 YFSETQ. J was trimmed by 7 bases and V by 0 bases; bases with no gene match: 10. The CDR3 bases are TGCGCCAGCAGCTTGGCAGCAACAGGGGATGGGAATGAGCAGTTCTTC. Protein sequence: CASSLAATGDGNEQFF.

This chain links TRBV27 with TRBJ2-2; D is unclear. The germline CDR1 and CDR2 sequences are MNHEY and SMNVEV (reference sequence). Between the trimmed V and J ends, which lost 2 bases and 8 bases, there was a span of 12 bases. This CDR3 comprises 14 residues. Here the CDR3 reads CASSLASWAGELFF. The CDR3 DNA follows: TGTGCCAGCAGTTTAGCGAGCTGGGCAGGGGAGCTGTTTTTT.

The chain joins TRBV19 to TRBJ1-4; TRBD1 might be the D (6 bases). Trimming cost V 6 bases and J 4 bases, with 18 bases left between them. Germline values: CDR1 LNHDA, CDR2 SQIVND (reference sequence). This CDR3 has 16 amino acids. CDR3 sequence (DNA): TGTGCCAGTAGCCCTGAAACAGGGTTAATTAATGAAAAACTGTTTTTT. Translation: CASSPETGLINEKLFF.

The chain combines TRBV12-5 with TRBJ2-2; D not certain. The V and J ends lost 1 base and 5 bases respectively, with 2 bases between them. The CDR3 has 12 amino acids. Germline assignment: CDR1 LGHNT and CDR2 FRNRAP. The CDR3 reads CASGLETGELFF. The CDR3, as DNA: TGTGCTAGTGGTTTGGAGACCGGGGAGCTGTTTTTT.